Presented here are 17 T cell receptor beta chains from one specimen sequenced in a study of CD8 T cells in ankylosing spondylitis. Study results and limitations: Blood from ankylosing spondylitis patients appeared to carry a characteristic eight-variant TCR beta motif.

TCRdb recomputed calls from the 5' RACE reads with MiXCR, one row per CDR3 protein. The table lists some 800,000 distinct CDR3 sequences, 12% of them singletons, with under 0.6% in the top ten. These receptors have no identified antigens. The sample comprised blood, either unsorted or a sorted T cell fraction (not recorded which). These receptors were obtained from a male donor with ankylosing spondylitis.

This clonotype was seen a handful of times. This CDR3 reads CASSEAPGTYNEQFF. The CDR3 DNA follows: TGTGCCAGCAGTGAAGCACCTGGGACCTACAATGAGCAGTTCTTC. The chain is built from TRBV2 and TRBJ2-1; D remains ambiguous. Germline V lookup: CDR1 SNHLY, CDR2 FYNNEI. With 0 bases removed from V and 2 bases from J, the gap between germline ends came to 8 bases. The CDR3 is 15 amino acids. Full variable domain (missing parts from reference TRBV2 and TRBJ2-1): EPEVTQTPSHQVTQMGQEVILRCVPISNHLYFYWYRQILGQKVEFLVSFYNNEISEKSEIFDDQFSVERPDGSNFTLKIRSTKLEDSAMYFCASSEAPGTYNEQFFGPGTRLTVL.

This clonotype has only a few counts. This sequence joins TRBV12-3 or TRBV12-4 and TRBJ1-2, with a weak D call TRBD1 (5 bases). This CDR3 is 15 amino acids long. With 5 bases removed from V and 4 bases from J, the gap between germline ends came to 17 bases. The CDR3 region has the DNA TGTGCCAGCAGTGCGGGACGGAGGGTTTCCTATGGCTACACCTTC. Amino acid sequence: CASSAGRRVSYGYTF.

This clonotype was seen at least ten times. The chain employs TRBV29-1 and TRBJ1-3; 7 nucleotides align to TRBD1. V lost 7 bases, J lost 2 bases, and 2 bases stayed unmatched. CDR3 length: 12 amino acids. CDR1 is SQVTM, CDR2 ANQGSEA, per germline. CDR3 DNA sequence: TGCAGCGGACAGGGTGCTGGAAACACCATATATTTT. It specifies CSGQGAGNTIYF.

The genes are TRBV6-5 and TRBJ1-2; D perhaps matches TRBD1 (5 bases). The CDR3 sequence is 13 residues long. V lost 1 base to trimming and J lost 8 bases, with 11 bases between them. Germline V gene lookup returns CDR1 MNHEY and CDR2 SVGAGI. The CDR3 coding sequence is TGTGCCAGCAGTTACTACGGGGCCGAGGGCTACACCTTC. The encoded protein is CASSYYGAEGYTF.

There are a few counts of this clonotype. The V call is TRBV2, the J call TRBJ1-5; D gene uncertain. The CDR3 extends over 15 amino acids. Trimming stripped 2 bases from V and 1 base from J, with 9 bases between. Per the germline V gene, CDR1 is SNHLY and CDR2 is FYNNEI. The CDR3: CASSEWDGSNQPQHF. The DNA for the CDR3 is TGTGCCAGCAGTGAATGGGATGGGAGCAATCAGCCCCAGCATTTT.

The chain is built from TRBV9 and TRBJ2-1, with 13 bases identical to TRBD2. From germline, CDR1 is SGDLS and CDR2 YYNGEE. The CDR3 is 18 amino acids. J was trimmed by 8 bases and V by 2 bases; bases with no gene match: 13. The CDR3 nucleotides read TGTGCCAGCAGCGTTTCAGGGACTAGCGGGGTCCCCGGGTATGAGCAGTTCTTC. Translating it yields CASSVSGTSGVPGYEQFF.

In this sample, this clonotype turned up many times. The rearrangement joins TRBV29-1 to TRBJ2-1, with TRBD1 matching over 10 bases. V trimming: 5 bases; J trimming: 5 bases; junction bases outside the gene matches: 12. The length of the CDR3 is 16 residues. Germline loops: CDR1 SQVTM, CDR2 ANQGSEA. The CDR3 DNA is TGCAGCGTTCTCCCGAGGGGGACAGGGGCTGACAATGAGCAGTTCTTC. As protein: CSVLPRGTGADNEQFF.

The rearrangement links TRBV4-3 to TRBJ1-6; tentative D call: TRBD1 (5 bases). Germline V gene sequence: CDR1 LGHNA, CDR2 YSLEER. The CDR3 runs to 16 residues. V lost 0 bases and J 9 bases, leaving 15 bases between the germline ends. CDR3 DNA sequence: TGCGCCAGCAGCCAAGATCCCGGACATCCCGGTTCACCCCTCCACTTT. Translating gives CASSQDPGHPGSPLHF.

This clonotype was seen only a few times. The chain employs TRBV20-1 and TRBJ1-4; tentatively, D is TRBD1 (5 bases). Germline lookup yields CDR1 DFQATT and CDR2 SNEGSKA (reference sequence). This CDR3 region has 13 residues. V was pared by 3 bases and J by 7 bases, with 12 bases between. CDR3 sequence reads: CSASAAQGEKLFF. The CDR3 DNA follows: TGCAGTGCTAGTGCAGCCCAGGGTGAAAAACTGTTTTTT.

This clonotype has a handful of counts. CDR3 sequence: CASNGPNTEAFF. The CDR3 DNA reads as TGTGCCAGCAATGGACCGAACACTGAAGCTTTCTTT. The chain carries TRBV2 and TRBJ1-1; D is ambiguous. CDR3 length: 12 residues. CDR1 and CDR2 (germline): SNHLY, FYNNEI. V lost 7 bases and J lost 1, with 7 bases in between.

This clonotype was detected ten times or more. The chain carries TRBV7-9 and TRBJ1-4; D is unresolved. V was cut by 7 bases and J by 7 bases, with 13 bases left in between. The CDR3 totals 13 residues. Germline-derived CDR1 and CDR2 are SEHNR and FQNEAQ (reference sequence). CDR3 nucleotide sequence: TGTGCCAGCACCCGAGGCACCGGTGAAAAACTGTTTTTT. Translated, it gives CASTRGTGEKLFF. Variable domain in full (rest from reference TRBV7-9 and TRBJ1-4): DTGVSQNPRHKITKRGQNVTFRCDPISEHNRLYWYRQTLGQGPEFLTYFQNEAQLEKSRLLSDRFSAERPKGSFSTLEIQRTEQGDSAMYLCASTRGTGEKLFFGSGTQLSVL.

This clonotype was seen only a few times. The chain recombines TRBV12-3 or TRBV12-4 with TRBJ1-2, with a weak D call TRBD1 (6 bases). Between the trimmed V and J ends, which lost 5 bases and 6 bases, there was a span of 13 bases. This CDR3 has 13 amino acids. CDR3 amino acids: CASSVYRDNGYTF. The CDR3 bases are TGTGCCAGCAGTGTCTACAGGGATAATGGCTACACCTTC.

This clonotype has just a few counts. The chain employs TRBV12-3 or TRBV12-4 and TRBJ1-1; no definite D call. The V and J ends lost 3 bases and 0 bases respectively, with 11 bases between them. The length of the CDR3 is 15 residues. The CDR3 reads CASSLAAIMNTEAFF. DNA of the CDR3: TGTGCCAGCAGTTTGGCGGCAATCATGAACACTGAAGCTTTCTTT.

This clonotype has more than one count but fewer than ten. The CDR3 sequence: CSARRRGAGSYNEQFF. For the CDR3, the DNA is TGCAGTGCTAGGCGAAGGGGGGCGGGTTCCTACAATGAGCAGTTCTTC. The chain uses TRBV20-1 and TRBJ2-1; D may correspond to TRBD1 or TRBD2 (6 bases each). V dropped 3 bases and J dropped 1 base, with 16 bases sitting between them. The CDR3 consists of 16 residues. Germline CDR1 is DFQATT and CDR2 is SNEGSKA (reference sequence).

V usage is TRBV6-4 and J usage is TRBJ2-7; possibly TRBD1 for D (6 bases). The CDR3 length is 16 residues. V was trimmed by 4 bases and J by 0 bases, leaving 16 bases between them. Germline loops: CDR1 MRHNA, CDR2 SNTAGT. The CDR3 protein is CASSVPSGHGSYEQYF. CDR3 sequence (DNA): TGTGCCAGCAGTGTTCCTTCGGGACACGGCTCCTACGAGCAGTACTTC.

CDR3 DNA sequence: TGTGCCAGCAGTTCTCACTTTAGCGGGGGGGGAGAGACCCAGTACTTC. It encodes CASSSHFSGGGETQYF. The V call is TRBV6-5, the J call TRBJ2-5; 11 bases match TRBD2. Losses at the gene ends were 4 bases for V and 4 bases for J; bases not matched to a gene: 8. CDR3 length: 16 amino acids. In germline, CDR1 is MNHEY, CDR2 SVGAGI.

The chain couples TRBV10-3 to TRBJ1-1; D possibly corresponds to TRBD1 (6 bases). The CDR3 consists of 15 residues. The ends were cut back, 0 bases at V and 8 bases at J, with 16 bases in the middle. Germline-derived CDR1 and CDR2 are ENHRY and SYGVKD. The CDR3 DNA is TGTGCCATCAGTGAGTCGGGGGGACAAGAGACCGAAGCTTTCTTT. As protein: CAISESGGQETEAFF.